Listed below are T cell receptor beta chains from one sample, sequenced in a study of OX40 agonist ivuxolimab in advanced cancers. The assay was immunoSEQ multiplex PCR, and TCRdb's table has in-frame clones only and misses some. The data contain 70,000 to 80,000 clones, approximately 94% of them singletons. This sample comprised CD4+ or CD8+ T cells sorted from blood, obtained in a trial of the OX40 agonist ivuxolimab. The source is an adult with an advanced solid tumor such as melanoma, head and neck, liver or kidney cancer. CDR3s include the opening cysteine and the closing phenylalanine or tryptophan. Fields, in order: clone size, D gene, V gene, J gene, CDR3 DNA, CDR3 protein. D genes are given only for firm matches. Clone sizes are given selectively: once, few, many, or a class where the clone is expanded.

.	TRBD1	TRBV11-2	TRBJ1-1	TGTGCCAGCAGCTTAGTAGGGACAGTGAACACTGAAGCTTTCTTT	CASSLVGTVNTEAFF
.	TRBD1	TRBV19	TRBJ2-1	TGTGCCAGTAGTATCCCCGGGACAGGGACGGTCAATGAGCAGTTCTTC	CASSIPGTGTVNEQFF
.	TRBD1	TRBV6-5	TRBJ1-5	TGTGCCAGCAGTTCCACATCCGGACAGGGCTGGCATTTT	CASSSTSGQGWHF
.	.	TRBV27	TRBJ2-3	TGTGCCAGCAGCCCCCCGCCGGGGGAGAGGACGGATACGCAGTATTTT	CASSPPPGERTDTQYF
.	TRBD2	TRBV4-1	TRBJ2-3	TGCGCCAGCAGCCAGGCCCTCGGGGGGAGCACAGATACGCAGTATTTT	CASSQALGGSTDTQYF
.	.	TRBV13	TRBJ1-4	TGTGCCAGCAGCTCTTCCGGGACCGCCGGTGAACTGTTTTTT	CASSSSGTAGELFF
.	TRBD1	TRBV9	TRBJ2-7	TGTGCCAGCAGCGTAAACGGCAGGGGGACCTACGAGCAGTACTTC	CASSVNGRGTYEQYF
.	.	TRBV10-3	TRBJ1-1	TGTGCCATAACGGCGGGGGCTTCTGAAGCTTTCTTT	CAITAGASEAFF
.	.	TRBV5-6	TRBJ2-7	TGTGCCAGCAGCCTCTCCGGGGGAAGCTACGAGCAGTACTTC	CASSLSGGSYEQYF
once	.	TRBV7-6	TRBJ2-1	TGTGCCAGCAGCTTAGTCAGTCCCTACAATGAGCAGTTCTTC	CASSLVSPYNEQFF
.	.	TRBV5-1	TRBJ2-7	TGCGCCAGCATGGACGGGTTCTCCTACGAGCAGTACTTC	CASMDGFSYEQYF
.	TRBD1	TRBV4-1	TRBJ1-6	TGCGCCAGCAGCCCGCGTGGGGACAGTCTAACTAATTCACCCCTCCACTTT	CASSPRGDSLTNSPLHF
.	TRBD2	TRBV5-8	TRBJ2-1	TGTGCCAGCACCCGAGGGAGGGGTGGAGATCAGAAGCAGTTCTTC	CASTRGRGGDQKQFF
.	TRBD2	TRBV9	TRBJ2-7	TGTGCCAGCAGCGTAGGACTAGCTGAATTCGAGCAGTACTTC	CASSVGLAEFEQYF
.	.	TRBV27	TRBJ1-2	TGTGCCAGCAGTCGACAATTCGGGGGTACCTATGGCTACACCTTC	CASSRQFGGTYGYTF
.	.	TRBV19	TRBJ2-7	TGTGCCAGTAGTATCAGGGAAGGTTTGACCTACGAGCAGTACTTC	CASSIREGLTYEQYF
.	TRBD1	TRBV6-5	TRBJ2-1	TGTGCCAGCAGTTCCTTGGACAGGGCCCTGGATGAGCAGTTCTTC	CASSSLDRALDEQFF
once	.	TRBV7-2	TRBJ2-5	TGTGCCAGCAGCCCCCCGACAGCCCAAGAGACCCAGTACTTC	CASSPPTAQETQYF
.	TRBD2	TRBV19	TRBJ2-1	TGTGCCAGTAGTAGCGGGAGTTGGTACAATGAGCAGTTCTTC	CASSSGSWYNEQFF
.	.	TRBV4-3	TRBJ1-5	TGCGCCAGCAGCCCGATAGGTGATCAGCCCCAGCATTTT	CASSPIGDQPQHF
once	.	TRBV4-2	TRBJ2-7	TGTGCCAGCAGCCAAGAACAGACCGGGACACCACCCTACGAGCAGTACTTC	CASSQEQTGTPPYEQYF
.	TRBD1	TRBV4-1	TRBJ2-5	TGCGCCAGCAGCCAAGGGCCGGGACAGGGGGTTGGGACCCAGTACTTC	CASSQGPGQGVGTQYF
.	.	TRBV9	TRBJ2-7	TGTGCCAGCAGCCCAGCCGGCGCCCCCGGGGAGCAGTACTTC	CASSPAGAPGEQYF
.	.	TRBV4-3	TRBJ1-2	TGCGCCAGCAGCCAAGATTGGGGGGCGAACTATGGCTACACCTTC	CASSQDWGANYGYTF
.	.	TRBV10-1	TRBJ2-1	TGCGCCAGCAGCCCCTGGTCAGGAGGGAGCTCCTACAATGAGCAGTTCTTC	CASSPWSGGSSYNEQFF
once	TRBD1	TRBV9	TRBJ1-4	TGTGCCAGCAGCAATCAGGGGGCCAATGAAAAACTGTTTTTT	CASSNQGANEKLFF